Below are 3 T cell receptor beta chains sequenced from a single sample in a study of shared clonotypes between healthy human individuals. Clones were read by immunoSEQ multiplex PCR, and TCRdb kept only the in-frame ones, dropping some. The data show under 2.5 million clones, approximately 90% seen once. Material for sequencing was naive CD4+ T cells from PBMCs. Indicated subset: CD45RA+ positively selected. The receptors stem from a man aged 18 to 29 in good health. Some clones in this sample may be carry-over from other donors' samples.

The chain recombines TRBV6-4 with TRBJ2-3; D is ambiguous. This CDR3 contains 13 residues. Germline V gene sequence: CDR1 MRHNA, CDR2 SNTAGT. V was trimmed by 0 bases and J by 2 bases, leaving 3 bases between them. The CDR3 DNA sequence: TGTGCCAGCAGTGACTCACCCACAGATACGCAGTATTTT. This sequence encodes CASSDSPTDTQYF.

The chain employs TRBV27 and TRBJ1-1; D gene uncertain. Trimming stripped 5 bases from V and 3 bases from J, with 16 bases between. The CDR3 spans 15 residues. Germline loops: CDR1 MNHEY, CDR2 SMNVEV (reference sequence). DNA for the CDR3: TGTGCCAGCAGTCATCGTGGCCAAGGGTACACTGAAGCTTTCTTT. This translates into CASSHRGQGYTEAFF.

The CDR3 loop is CASSSPFTGTRGETQYF. The DNA of the CDR3 is TGTGCCAGCAGCTCACCCTTCACCGGGACACGGGGGGAGACCCAGTACTTC. This rearrangement joins TRBV7-2 to TRBJ2-5, with D perhaps TRBD1 or TRBD2 (6 bases each). CDR1 SGHTA and CDR2 FQGNSA come from the germline V gene. Trimming took 4 bases from V and 5 from J, leaving 23 bases between them. There are 17 residues in the CDR3.